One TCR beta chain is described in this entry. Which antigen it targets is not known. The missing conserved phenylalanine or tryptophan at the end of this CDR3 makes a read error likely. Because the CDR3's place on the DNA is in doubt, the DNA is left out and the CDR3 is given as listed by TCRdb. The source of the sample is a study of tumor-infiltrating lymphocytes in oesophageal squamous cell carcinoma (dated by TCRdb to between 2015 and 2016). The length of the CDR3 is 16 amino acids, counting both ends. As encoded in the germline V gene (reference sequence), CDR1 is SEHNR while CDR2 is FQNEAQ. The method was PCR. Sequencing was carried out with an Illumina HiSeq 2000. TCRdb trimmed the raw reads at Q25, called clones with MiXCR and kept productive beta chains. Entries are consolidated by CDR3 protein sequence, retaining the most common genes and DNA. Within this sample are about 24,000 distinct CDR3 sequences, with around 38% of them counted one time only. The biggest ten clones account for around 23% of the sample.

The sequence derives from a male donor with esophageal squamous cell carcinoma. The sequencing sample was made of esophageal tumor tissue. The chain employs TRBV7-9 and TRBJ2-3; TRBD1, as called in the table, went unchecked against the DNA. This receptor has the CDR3 CASSDGQPPYGYTFGP.